This is a list of T cell receptor beta chains from one sample in a study of T cell repertoires in cytomegalovirus infection. TCRdb called the reads again in MiXCR, with one record for every CDR3 protein. The sample shows around 490,000 distinct CDR3 sequences, about 26% of them seen only once. The specimen sequenced was PBMCs. The source is a human donor in good health (CMV status not recorded). Some clones in this sample may be carry-over from other donors' samples. The CDR3 runs from the conserved cysteine through the conserved F or W. A D gene is named only where the DNA matches it firmly. Clone size is not always given. Where it is, it says once, few, many or a class for expanded clones.

j_call d_call v_call clone_size cdr3_length cdr3_aa cdr3_nt
TRBJ1-1 NA TRBV7-2 few 13 CASSFSRDTEAFF TGTGCCAGCAGCTTTAGCCGGGACACTGAAGCTTTCTTT
TRBJ2-2 TRBD2 TRBV6-1 NA 18 CASSRGLASIANTGELFF TGTGCCAGCAGCCGAGGACTAGCGTCAATCGCGAACACCGGGGAGCTGTTTTTT
TRBJ2-1 TRBD2 TRBV7-9 many 23 CASSPRWNGTSGSTGPDYNEQFF TGTGCCAGCAGCCCTAGGTGGAACGGGACTAGCGGGAGTACCGGACCAGATTACAATGAGCAGTTCTTC
TRBJ2-5 NA TRBV5-6 few 15 CASGGTGLGQETQYF TGTGCCAGCGGAGGTACAGGGCTAGGCCAAGAGACCCAGTACTTC
TRBJ2-1 NA TRBV12-3/TRBV12-4 many 13 CASSLGGTNEQFF TGTGCCAGCAGTTTGGGAGGTACGAATGAGCAGTTCTTC
TRBJ2-5 NA TRBV9 NA 15 CASSVIGSGFETQYF TGTGCCAGCAGCGTAATCGGGAGCGGATTCGAGACCCAGTACTTC
TRBJ1-1 NA TRBV28 few 15 CASSRGGIMNTEAFF TGTGCCAGCAGCCGGGGGGGGATCATGAACACTGAAGCTTTCTTT
TRBJ2-3 NA TRBV6-1 NA 14 CASSGPKGADTQYF TGTGCCAGCTCGGGGCCTAAGGGGGCAGATACGCAGTATTTT
TRBJ2-1 NA TRBV7-8 many 16 CASSPNPSARNNEQFF TGTGCCAGCAGCCCGAACCCCTCGGCCCGAAACAATGAGCAGTTCTTC
TRBJ1-1 TRBD1 TRBV7-8 many 18 CASSFIPAGGLGFTEAFF TGTGCCAGCAGCTTTATCCCCGCAGGGGGTTTAGGTTTCACTGAAGCTTTCTTT
TRBJ1-6 NA TRBV7-2 many 15 CASSSSAGVNLPLHF TGTGCCAGCAGCTCCTCAGCAGGGGTTAATCTACCCCTCCACTTT
TRBJ2-5 NA TRBV12-3/TRBV12-4 NA 14 CASTVSVPGETQYF TGTGCCAGCACCGTATCGGTCCCCGGAGAGACCCAGTACTTC
TRBJ1-5 TRBD1 TRBV2 few 14 CASRTGDRNQPQHF TGTGCCAGCAGGACAGGGGACCGCAATCAGCCCCAGCATTTT
TRBJ2-1 NA TRBV29-1 NA 13 CSVVGGEVNEQFF TGCAGCGTTGTGGGCGGAGAGGTAAATGAGCAGTTCTTC
TRBJ2-1 TRBD2 TRBV7-2 many 13 CASSSGTSDEQFF TGTGCCAGCAGCTCCGGGACTAGCGATGAGCAGTTCTTC
TRBJ2-1 NA TRBV7-6 NA 17 CASSLGPRRLGDNEQFF TGTGCTAGCAGCTTAGGCCCTAGAAGGCTAGGGGACAATGAGCAGTTCTTC
TRBJ2-2 TRBD2 TRBV5-1 NA 15 CASSFDAGGTGELFF TGCGCCAGCAGCTTCGACGCGGGAGGGACCGGGGAGCTGTTTTTT